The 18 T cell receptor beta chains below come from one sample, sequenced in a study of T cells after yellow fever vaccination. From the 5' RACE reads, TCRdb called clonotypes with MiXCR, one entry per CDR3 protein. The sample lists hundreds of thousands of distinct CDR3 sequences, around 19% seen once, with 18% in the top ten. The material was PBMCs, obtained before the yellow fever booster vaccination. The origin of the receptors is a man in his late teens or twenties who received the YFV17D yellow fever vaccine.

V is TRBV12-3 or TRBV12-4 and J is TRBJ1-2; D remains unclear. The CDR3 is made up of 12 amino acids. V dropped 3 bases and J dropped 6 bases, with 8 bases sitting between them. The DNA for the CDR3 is TGTGCCAGCAGTTTTGAGAGACATGGCTACACCTTC. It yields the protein CASSFERHGYTF.

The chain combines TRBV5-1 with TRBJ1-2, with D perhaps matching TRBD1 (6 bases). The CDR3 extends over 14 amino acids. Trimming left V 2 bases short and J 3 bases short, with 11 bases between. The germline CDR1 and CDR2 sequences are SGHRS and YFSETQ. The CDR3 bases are TGCGCCAGCAGCTTTTCGTCAGGGGACTATGGCTACACCTTC. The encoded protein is CASSFSSGDYGYTF. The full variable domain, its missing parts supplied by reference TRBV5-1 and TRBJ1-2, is KAGVTQTPRYLIKTRGQQVTLSCSPISGHRSVSWYQQTPGQGLQFLFEYFSETQRNKGNFPGRFSGRQFSNSRSEMNVSTLELGDSALYLCASSFSSGDYGYTFGSGTRLTVV.

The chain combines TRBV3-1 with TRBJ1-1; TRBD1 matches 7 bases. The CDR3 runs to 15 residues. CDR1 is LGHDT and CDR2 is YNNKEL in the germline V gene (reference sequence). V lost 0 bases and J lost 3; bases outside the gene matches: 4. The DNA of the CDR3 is TGTGCCAGCAGCCAAGAGGGCAGGGGGTACACTGAAGCTTTCTTT. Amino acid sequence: CASSQEGRGYTEAFF.

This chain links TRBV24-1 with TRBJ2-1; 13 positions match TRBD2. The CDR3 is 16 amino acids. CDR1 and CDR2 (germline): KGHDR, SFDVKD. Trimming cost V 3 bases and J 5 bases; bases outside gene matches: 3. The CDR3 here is CATSDETSGGNNEQFF. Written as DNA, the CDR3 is TGTGCCACCAGTGATGAGACTAGCGGGGGGAACAATGAGCAGTTCTTC.

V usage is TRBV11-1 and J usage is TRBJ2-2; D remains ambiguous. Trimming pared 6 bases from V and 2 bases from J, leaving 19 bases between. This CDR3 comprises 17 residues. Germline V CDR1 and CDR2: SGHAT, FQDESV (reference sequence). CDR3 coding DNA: TGTGCCAGCAGTCGTCTCTCGGGCTTACTTAACACCGGGGAGCTGTTTTTT. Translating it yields CASSRLSGLLNTGELFF.

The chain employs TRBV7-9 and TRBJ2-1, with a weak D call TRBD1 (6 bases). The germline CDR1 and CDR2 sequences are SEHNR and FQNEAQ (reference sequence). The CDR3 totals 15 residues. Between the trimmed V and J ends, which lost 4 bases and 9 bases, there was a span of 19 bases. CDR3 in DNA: TGTGCCAGCAGCTCCTTAAACACAGGGTACGGTGAGCAGTTCTTC. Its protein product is CASSSLNTGYGEQFF.

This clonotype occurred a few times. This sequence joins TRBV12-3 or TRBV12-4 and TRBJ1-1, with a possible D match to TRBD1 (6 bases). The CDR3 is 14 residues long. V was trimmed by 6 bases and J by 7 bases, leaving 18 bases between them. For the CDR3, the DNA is TGTGCCAGCAGCTTGACTGGGGGGCTTGGTGAAGCTTTCTTT. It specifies CASSLTGGLGEAFF.

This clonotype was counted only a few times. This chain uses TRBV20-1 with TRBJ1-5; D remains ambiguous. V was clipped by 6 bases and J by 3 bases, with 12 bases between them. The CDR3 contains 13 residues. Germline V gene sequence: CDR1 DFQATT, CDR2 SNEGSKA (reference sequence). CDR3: CSAKEEINQPQHF. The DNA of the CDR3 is TGCAGTGCGAAGGAGGAGATCAATCAGCCCCAGCATTTT.

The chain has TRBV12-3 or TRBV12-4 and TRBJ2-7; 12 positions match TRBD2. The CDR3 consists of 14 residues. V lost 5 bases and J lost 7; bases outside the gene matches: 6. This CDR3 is CASSSLAGGREQYF. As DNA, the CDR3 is TGTGCCAGCAGTAGTCTAGCGGGGGGGCGGGAGCAGTACTTC.

The CDR3 loop reads CSARNPGEIDEQFF. CDR3 coding DNA: TGCAGTGCTAGAAATCCCGGGGAGATCGATGAGCAGTTCTTC. The V and J genes are TRBV20-1 and TRBJ2-1; tentatively, D is TRBD2 (5 bases). The CDR3 sequence is 14 residues long. The V and J ends lost 2 bases and 8 bases respectively, with 16 bases between them. Looked up from germline, CDR1 is DFQATT and CDR2 is SNEGSKA (reference sequence).

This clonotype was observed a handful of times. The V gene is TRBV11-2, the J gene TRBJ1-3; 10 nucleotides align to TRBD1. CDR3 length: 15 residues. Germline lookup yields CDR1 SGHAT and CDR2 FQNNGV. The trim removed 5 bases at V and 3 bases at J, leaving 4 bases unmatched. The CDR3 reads CASSRGTGDGNTIYF. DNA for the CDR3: TGTGCCAGCAGCCGAGGGACAGGGGATGGAAACACCATATATTTT. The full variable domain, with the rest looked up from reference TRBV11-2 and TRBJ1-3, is EAGVAQSPRYKIIEKRQSVAFWCNPISGHATLYWYQQILGQGPKLLIQFQNNGVVDDSQLPKDRFSAERLKGVDSTLKIQPAKLEDSAVYLCASSRGTGDGNTIYFGEGSWLTVV.

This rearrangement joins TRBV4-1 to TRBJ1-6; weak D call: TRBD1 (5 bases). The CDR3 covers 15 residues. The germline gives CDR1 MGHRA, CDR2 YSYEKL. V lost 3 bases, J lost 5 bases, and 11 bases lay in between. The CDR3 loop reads CASSHTTVNNSPLHF. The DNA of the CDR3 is TGCGCCAGCAGCCATACGACAGTAAATAATTCACCCCTCCACTTT.

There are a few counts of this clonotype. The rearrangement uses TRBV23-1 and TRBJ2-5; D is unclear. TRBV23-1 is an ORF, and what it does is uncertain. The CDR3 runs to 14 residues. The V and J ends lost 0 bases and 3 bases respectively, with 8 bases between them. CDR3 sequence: CASSQSRSKETQYF. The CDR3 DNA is TGCGCCAGCAGTCAATCCCGAAGTAAAGAGACCCAGTACTTC.

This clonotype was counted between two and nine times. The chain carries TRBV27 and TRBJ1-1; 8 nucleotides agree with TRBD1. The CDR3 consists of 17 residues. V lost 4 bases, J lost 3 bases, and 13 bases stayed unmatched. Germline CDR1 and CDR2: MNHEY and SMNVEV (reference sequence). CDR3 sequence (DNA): TGTGCCAGCAGTTCCCCGAATCTCAGGGGGCGGCACACTGAAGCTTTCTTT. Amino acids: CASSSPNLRGRHTEAFF.

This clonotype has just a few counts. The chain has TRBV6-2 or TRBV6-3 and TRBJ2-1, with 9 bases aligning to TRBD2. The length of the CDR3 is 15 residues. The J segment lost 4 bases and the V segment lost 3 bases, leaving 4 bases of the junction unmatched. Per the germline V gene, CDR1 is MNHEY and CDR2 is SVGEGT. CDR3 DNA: TGTGCCAGCAGTTATAGCGGGGGCCAATACAATGAGCAGTTCTTC. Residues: CASSYSGGQYNEQFF.

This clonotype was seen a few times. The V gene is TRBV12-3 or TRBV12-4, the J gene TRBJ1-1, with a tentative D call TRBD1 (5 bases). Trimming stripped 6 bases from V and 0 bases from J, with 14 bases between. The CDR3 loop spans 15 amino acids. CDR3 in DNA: TGTGCCAGCAGCCTGGCTCGGGGGATGAACACTGAAGCTTTCTTT. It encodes CASSLARGMNTEAFF.

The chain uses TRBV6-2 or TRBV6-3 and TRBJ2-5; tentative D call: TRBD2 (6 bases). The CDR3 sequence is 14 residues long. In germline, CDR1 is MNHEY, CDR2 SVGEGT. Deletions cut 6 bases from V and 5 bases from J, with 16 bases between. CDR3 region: CASRGLTAGETQYF. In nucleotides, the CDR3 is TGTGCCAGCAGGGGACTTACCGCGGGGGAGACCCAGTACTTC.

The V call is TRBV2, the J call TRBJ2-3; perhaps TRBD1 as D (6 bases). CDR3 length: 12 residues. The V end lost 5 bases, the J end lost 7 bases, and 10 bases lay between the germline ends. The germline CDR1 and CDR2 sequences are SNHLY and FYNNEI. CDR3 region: CASSWTVNTQYF. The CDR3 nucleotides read TGTGCCAGCAGTTGGACAGTGAATACGCAGTATTTT.